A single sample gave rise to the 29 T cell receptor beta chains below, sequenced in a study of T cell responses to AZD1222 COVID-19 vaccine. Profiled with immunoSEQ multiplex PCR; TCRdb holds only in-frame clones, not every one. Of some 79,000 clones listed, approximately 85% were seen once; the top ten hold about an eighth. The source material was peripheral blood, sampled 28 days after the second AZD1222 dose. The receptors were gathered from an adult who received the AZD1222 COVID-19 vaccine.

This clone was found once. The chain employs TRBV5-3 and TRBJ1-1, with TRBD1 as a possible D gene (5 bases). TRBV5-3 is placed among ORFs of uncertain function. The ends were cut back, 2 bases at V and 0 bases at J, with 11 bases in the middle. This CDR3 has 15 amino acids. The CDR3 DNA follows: TGTGCCAGAAGCTTAAGCCGGGGCCTGAACACTGAAGCTTTCTTT. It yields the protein CARSLSRGLNTEAFF.

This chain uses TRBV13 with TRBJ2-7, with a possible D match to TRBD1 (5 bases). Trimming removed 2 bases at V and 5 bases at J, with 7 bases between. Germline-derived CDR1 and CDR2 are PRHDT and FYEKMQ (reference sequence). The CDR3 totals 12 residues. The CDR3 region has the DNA TGTGCCAGCAGCTTAAGGGGCGACGAGCAGTACTTC. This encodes CASSLRGDEQYF.

CDR3 DNA sequence: TGTGCCAGTAGTATAGGGGGCAGCTACGATGGAAACACCATATATTTT. This gives the protein CASSIGGSYDGNTIYF. The gene calls are TRBV19 and TRBJ1-3, with a tentative D call TRBD1 (5 bases). The CDR3 consists of 16 residues. Trimming removed 1 base at V and 3 bases at J, with 13 bases between. CDR1 and CDR2 from the germline V gene are LNHDA and SQIVND (reference sequence).

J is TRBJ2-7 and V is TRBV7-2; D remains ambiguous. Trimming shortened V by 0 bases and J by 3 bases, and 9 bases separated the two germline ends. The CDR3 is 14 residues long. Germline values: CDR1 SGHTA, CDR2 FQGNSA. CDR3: CASSLAVSRYEQYF. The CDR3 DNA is TGTGCCAGCAGCTTAGCAGTTTCCCGCTACGAGCAGTACTTC. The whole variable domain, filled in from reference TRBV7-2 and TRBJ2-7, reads GAGVSQSPSNKVTEKGKDVELRCDPISGHTALYWYRQSLGQGLEFLIYFQGNSAPDKSGLPSDRFSAERTGGSVSTLTIQRTQQEDSAVYLCASSLAVSRYEQYFGPGTRLTVT.

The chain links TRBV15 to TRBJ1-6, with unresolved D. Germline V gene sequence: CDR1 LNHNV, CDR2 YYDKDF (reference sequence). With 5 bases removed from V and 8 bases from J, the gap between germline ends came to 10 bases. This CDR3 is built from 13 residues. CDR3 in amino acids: CATSFRWDSPLHF. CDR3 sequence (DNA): TGTGCCACCAGCTTCCGGTGGGATTCACCCCTCCACTTT.

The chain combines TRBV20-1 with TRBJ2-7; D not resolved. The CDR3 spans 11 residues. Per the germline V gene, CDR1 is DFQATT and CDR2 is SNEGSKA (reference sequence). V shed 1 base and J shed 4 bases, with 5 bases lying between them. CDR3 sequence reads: CSARGQYEQYF. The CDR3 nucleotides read TGCAGTGCTAGAGGTCAGTACGAGCAGTACTTC.

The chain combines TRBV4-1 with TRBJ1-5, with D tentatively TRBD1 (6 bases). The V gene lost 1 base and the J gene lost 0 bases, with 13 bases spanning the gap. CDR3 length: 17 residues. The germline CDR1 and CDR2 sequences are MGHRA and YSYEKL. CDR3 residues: CASSQGTGRYSNQPQHF. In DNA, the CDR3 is TGCGCCAGCAGCCAAGGAACAGGGAGGTATAGCAATCAGCCCCAGCATTTT.

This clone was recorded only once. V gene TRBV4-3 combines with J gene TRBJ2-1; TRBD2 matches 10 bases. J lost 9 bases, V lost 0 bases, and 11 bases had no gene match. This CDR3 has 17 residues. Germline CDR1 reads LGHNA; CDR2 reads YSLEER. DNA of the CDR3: TGCGCCAGCAGCCAAGATCGCGCTAGCGGGAGAAGGAGTGAGCAGTTCTTC. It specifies CASSQDRASGRRSEQFF.

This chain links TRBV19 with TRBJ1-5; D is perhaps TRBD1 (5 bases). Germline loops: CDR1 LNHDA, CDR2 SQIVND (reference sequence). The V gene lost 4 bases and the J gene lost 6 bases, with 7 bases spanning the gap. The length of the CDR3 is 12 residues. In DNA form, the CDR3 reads TGTGCCAGTAGTAGGGGCGCTCAGCCCCAGCATTTT. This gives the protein CASSRGAQPQHF.

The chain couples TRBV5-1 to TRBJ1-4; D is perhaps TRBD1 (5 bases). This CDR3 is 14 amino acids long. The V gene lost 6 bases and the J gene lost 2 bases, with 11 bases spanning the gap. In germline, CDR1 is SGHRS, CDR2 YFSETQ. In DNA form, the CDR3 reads TGCGCCAGCACTATGGGGGGGACTAATGAAAAACTGTTTTTT. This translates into CASTMGGTNEKLFF. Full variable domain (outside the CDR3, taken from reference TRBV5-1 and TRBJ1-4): KAGVTQTPRYLIKTRGQQVTLSCSPISGHRSVSWYQQTPGQGLQFLFEYFSETQRNKGNFPGRFSGRQFSNSRSEMNVSTLELGDSALYLCASTMGGTNEKLFFGSGTQLSVL.

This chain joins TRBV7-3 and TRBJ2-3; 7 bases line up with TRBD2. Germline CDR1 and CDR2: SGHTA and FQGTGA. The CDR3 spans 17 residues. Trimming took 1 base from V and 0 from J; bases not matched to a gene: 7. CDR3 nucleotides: TGTGCCAGCAGCTTAAACCCCGGGAGGCTTAGCACAGATACGCAGTATTTT. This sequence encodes CASSLNPGRLSTDTQYF.

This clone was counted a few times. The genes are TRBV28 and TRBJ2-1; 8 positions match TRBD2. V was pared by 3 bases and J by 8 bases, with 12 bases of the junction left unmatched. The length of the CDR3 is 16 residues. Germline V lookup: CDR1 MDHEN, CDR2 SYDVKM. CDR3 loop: CASSLEGGGRIYEQFF. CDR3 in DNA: TGTGCCAGCAGTTTGGAGGGGGGCGGGAGGATCTATGAGCAGTTCTTC. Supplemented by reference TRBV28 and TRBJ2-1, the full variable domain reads DVKVTQSSRYLVKRTGEKVFLECVQDMDHENMFWYRQDPGLGLRLIYFSYDVKMKEKGDIPEGYSVSREKKERFSLILESASTNQTSMYLCASSLEGGGRIYEQFFGPGTRLTVL.

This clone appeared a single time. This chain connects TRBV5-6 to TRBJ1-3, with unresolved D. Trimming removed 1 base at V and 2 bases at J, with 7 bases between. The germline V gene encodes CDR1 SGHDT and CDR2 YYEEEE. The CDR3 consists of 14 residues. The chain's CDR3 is CASSLLRAGNTIYF. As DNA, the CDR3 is TGTGCCAGCAGCTTGTTGAGGGCTGGAAACACCATATATTTT.

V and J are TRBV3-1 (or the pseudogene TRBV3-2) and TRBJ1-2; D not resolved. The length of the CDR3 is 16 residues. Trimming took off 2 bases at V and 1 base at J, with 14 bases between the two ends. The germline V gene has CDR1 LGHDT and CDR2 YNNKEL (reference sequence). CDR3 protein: CASSQTSGSLNYGYTF. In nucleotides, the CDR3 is TGTGCCAGCAGCCAAACTTCCGGCAGTCTTAACTATGGCTACACCTTC.

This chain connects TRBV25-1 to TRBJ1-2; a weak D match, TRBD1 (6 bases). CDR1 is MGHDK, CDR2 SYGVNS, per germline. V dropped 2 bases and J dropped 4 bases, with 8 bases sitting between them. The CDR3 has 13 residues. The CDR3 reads CASSEHRAYGYTF. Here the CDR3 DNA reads TGTGCCAGCAGTGAACACAGGGCCTATGGCTACACCTTC.

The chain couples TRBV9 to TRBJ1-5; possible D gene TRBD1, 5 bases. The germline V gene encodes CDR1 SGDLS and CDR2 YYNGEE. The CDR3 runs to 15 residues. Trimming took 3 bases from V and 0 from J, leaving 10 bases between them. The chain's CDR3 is CASSAGLNSNQPQHF. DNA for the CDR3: TGTGCCAGCAGCGCGGGACTCAATAGCAATCAGCCCCAGCATTTT.

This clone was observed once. The CDR3: CASSLSRADEQYV. The CDR3 region has the DNA TGTGCCAGCAGCTTAAGCAGGGCCGACGAGCAGTACGTC. This rearrangement joins TRBV11-3 to TRBJ2-7; perhaps TRBD1 as D (5 bases). The germline gives CDR1 SGHNT, CDR2 YENEEA. The CDR3 loop spans 13 amino acids. V lost 2 bases and J lost 5, with 10 bases in between.

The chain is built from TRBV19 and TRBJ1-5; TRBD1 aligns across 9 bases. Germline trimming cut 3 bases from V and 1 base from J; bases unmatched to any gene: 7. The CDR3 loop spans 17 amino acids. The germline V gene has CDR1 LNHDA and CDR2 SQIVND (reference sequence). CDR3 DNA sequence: TGTGCCAGTAGTATCGCTCGGGGACAGGGAAGCAATCAGCCCCAGCATTTT. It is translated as CASSIARGQGSNQPQHF.

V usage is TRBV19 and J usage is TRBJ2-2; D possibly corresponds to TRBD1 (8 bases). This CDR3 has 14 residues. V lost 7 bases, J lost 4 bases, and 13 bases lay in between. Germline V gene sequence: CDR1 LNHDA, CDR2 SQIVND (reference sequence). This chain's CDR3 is CASKTGEGTGELFF. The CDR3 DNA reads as TGTGCCAGTAAGACAGGGGAGGGCACCGGGGAGCTGTTTTTT.

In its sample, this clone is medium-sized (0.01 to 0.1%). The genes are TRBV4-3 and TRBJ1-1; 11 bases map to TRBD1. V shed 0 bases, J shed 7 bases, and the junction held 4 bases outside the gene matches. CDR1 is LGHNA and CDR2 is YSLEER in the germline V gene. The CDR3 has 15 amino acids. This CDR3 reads CASSQDGTGGNEAFF. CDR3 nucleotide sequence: TGCGCCAGCAGCCAAGACGGGACAGGGGGGAATGAAGCTTTCTTT.

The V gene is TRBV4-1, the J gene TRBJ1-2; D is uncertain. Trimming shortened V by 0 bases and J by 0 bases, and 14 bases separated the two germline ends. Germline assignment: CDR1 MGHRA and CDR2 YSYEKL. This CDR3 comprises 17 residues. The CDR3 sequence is CASSQERPPPANYGYTF. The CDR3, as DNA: TGCGCCAGCAGCCAAGAACGGCCCCCGCCGGCTAACTATGGCTACACCTTC.

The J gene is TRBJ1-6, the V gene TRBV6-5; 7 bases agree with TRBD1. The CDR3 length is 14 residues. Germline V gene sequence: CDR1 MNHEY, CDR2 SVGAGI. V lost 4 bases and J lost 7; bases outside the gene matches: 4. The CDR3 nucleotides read TGTGCCAGCAGTTCGACAGGGTGGAATTCACCCCTCCACTTT. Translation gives CASSSTGWNSPLHF.

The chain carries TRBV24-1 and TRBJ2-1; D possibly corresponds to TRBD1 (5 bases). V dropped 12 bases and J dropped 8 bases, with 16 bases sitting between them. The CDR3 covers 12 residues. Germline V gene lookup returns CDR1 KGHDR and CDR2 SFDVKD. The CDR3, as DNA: TGTGCCTCGCAGGGTCTCACCTATGAGCAGTTCTTC. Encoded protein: CASQGLTYEQFF.

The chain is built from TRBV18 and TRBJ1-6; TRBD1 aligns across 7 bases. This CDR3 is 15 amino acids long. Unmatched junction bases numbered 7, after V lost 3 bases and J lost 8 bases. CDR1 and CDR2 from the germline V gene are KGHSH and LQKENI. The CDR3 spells CASSPERQGDSPLHF. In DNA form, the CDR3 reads TGTGCCAGCTCACCGGAAAGACAGGGTGATTCACCCCTCCACTTT.

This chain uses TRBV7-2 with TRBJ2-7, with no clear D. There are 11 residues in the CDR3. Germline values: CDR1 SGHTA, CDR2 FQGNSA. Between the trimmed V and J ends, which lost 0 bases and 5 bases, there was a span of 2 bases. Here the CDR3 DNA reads TGTGCCAGCAGCTTAGCCCACGAGCAGTACTTC. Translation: CASSLAHEQYF. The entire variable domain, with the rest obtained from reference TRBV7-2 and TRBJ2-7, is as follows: GAGVSQSPSNKVTEKGKDVELRCDPISGHTALYWYRQSLGQGLEFLIYFQGNSAPDKSGLPSDRFSAERTGGSVSTLTIQRTQQEDSAVYLCASSLAHEQYFGPGTRLTVT.

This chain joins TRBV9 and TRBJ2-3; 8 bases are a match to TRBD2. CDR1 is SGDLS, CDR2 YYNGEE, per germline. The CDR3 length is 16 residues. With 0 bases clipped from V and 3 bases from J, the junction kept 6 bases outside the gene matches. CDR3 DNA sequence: TGTGCCAGCAGCGTAGAGCCAGCGGGGGTAACAGATACGCAGTATTTT. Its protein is CASSVEPAGVTDTQYF.

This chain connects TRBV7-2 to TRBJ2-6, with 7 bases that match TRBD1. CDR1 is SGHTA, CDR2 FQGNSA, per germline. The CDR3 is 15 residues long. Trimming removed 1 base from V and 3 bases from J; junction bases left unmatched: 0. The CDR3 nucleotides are TGTGCCAGCAGCTTAGGGACAGGTGGGGCCAACGTCCTGACTTTC. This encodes CASSLGTGGANVLTF.

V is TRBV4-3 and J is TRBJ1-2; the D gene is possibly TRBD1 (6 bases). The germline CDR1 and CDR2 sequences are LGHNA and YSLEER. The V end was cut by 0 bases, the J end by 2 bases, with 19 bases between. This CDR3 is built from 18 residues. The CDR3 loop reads CASSQDMGTLRSNYGYTF. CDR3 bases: TGCGCCAGCAGCCAAGATATGGGGACACTACGGTCGAACTATGGCTACACCTTC.

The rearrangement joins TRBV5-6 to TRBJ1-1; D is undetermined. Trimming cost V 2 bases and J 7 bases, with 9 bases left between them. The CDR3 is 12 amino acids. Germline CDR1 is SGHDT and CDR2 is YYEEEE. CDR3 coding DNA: TGTGCCAGCAGCTTTGGGGTCCTTGAAGCTTTCTTT. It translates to CASSFGVLEAFF.